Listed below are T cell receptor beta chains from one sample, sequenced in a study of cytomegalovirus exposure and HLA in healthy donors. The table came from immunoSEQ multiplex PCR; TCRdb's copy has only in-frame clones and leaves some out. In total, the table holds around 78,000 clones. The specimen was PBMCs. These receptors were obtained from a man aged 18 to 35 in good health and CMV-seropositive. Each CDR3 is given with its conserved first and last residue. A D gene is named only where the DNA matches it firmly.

cdr3_nt: TGTGCCAGCAGTTACGACGGTAGACAAAACACCGGGGAGCTGTTTTTT
cdr3_aa: CASSYDGRQNTGELFF
v_call: TRBV6-5
j_call: TRBJ2-2
d_call: NA

cdr3_nt: TGTGCCAGCAGACCCCGGGACAGGGGCCCCTACGAGCAGTACTTC
cdr3_aa: CASRPRDRGPYEQYF
v_call: TRBV28
j_call: TRBJ2-7
d_call: TRBD1

cdr3_nt: TGTGCCAGTAGTCCTGGGCAGCGCAATCAGCCCCAGCATTTT
cdr3_aa: CASSPGQRNQPQHF
v_call: TRBV19
j_call: TRBJ1-5
d_call: NA

cdr3_nt: TGTGCCAGCAGCGCCGATCGACTCGGGACAGGGCGGGCAGGGGCCAACGTCCTGACTTTC
cdr3_aa: CASSADRLGTGRAGANVLTF
v_call: TRBV9
j_call: TRBJ2-6
d_call: TRBD1

cdr3_nt: TGTGCCAGCAGCCTGCAGGGACTACGAGACAATGAGCAGTTCTTC
cdr3_aa: CASSLQGLRDNEQFF
v_call: TRBV5-4
j_call: TRBJ2-1
d_call: TRBD2

cdr3_nt: TGTGCCAGCTCACCACTACAATGGACAGGCCCTATCCGCGAGACCCAGTACTTC
cdr3_aa: CASSPLQWTGPIRETQYF
v_call: TRBV18
j_call: TRBJ2-5
d_call: TRBD1

cdr3_nt: TGTGCCAGCAGTGACGGGAGCGGGAGGCCATACAATGAGCAGTTCTTC
cdr3_aa: CASSDGSGRPYNEQFF
v_call: TRBV6-4
j_call: TRBJ2-1
d_call: TRBD2

cdr3_nt: TGCGCCAGCAGCTTGCAGGGTAATCAGCCCCAGCATTTT
cdr3_aa: CASSLQGNQPQHF
v_call: TRBV5-1
j_call: TRBJ1-5
d_call: NA

cdr3_nt: TGTGCCAGCAGCGTAGAGTCTAGCACTGAAGCTTTCTTT
cdr3_aa: CASSVESSTEAFF
v_call: TRBV9
j_call: TRBJ1-1
d_call: NA

cdr3_nt: TGTGCCAGCAGCCTATGGGGGACACAAGAGACCCAGTACTTC
cdr3_aa: CASSLWGTQETQYF
v_call: TRBV5-6
j_call: TRBJ2-5
d_call: NA

cdr3_nt: TGTGCCAGCAGCTTCGGGGACACGTTCGGCACCTTC
cdr3_aa: CASSFGDTFGTF
v_call: TRBV5-6
j_call: TRBJ1-2
d_call: NA

cdr3_nt: TGCGCCAGCAGCTTCAGGGCGGGGGAAATCCCCTACGAGCAGTACTTC
cdr3_aa: CASSFRAGEIPYEQYF
v_call: TRBV5-1
j_call: TRBJ2-7
d_call: TRBD2

cdr3_nt: TGTGCCAGCAGTTACCCCCCAGGGGCGAATGAAAAACTGTTTTTT
cdr3_aa: CASSYPPGANEKLFF
v_call: TRBV6-6
j_call: TRBJ1-4
d_call: NA

cdr3_nt: TGCGCCAGCAGCTTGGTACAGGGGGGGAACACTGAAGCTTTCTTT
cdr3_aa: CASSLVQGGNTEAFF
v_call: TRBV5-1
j_call: TRBJ1-1
d_call: TRBD1

cdr3_nt: TGCAGCCCGACCCGGGACAATGAGCAGTTCTTC
cdr3_aa: CSPTRDNEQFF
v_call: TRBV29-1
j_call: TRBJ2-1
d_call: NA